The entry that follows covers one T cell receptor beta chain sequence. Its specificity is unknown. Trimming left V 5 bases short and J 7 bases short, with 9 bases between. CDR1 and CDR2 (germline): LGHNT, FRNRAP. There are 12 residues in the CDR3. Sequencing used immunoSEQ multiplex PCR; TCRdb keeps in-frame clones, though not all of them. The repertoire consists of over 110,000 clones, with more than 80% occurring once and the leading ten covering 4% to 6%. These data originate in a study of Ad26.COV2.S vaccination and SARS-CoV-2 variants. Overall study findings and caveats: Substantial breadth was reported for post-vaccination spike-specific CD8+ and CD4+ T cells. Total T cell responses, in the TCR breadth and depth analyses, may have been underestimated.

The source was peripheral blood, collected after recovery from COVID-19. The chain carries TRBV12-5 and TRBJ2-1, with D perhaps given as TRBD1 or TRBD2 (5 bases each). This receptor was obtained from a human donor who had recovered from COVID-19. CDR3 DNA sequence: TGTGCTAGTGGTGAGAGGGGAAATGAGCAGTTCTTC. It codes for CASGERGNEQFF.